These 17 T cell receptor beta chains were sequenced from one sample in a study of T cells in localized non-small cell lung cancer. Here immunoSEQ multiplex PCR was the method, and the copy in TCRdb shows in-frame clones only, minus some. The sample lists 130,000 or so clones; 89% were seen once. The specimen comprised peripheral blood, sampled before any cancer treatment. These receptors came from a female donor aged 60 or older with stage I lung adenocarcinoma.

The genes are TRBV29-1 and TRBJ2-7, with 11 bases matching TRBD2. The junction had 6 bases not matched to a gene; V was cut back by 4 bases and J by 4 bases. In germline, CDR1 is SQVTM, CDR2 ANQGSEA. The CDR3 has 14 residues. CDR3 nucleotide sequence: TGCAGCGTTGGTATAGCGGGAGGGTCATACGAGCAGTACTTC. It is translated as CSVGIAGGSYEQYF.

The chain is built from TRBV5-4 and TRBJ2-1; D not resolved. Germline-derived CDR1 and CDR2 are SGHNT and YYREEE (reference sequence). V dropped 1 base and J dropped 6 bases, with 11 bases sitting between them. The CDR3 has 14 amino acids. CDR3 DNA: TGTGCCAGCAGCTTGCTATCAGCCGCCAATGAGCAGTTCTTC. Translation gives CASSLLSAANEQFF.

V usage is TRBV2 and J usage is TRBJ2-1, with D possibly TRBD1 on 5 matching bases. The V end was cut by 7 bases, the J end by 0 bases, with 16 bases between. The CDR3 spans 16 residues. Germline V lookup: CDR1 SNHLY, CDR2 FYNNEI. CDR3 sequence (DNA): TGTGCCAGCACCGAAAGGGGCGGTAGCTCCTACAATGAGCAGTTCTTC. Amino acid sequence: CASTERGGSSYNEQFF.

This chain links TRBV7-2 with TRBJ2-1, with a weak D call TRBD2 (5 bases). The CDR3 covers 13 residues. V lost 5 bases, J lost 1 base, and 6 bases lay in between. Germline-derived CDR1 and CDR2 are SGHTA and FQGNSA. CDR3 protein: CASSRTSYNEQFF. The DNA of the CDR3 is TGTGCCAGCAGCAGGACTTCCTACAATGAGCAGTTCTTC.

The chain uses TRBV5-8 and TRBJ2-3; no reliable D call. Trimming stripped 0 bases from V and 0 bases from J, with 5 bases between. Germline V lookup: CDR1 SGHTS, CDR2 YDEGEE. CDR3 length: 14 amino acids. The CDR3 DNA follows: TGTGCCAGCAGCTTGGACACTAGCACAGATACGCAGTATTTT. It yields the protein CASSLDTSTDTQYF. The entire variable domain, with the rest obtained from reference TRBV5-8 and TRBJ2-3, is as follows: EAGVTQSPTHLIKTRGQQATLRCSPISGHTSVYWYQQALGLGLQFLLWYDEGEERNRGNFPPRFSGRQFPNYSSELNVNALELEDSALYLCASSLDTSTDTQYFGPGTRLTVL.

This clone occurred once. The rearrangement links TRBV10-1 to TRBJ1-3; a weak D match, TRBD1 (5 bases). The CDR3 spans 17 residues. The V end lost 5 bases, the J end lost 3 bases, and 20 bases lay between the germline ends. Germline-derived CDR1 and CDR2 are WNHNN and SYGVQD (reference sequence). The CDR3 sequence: CASSSLRSGTYGNTIYF. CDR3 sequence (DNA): TGCGCCAGCAGTTCGTTGCGGTCCGGGACCTATGGAAACACCATATATTTT.

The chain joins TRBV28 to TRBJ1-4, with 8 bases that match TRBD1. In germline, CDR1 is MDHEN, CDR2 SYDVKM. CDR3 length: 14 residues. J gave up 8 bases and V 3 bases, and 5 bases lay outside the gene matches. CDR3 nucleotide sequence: TGTGCCAGCAGTTTGACAGGGGTTTGGGAAAAACTGTTTTTT. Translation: CASSLTGVWEKLFF. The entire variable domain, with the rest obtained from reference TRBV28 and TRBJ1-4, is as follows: DVKVTQSSRYLVKRTGEKVFLECVQDMDHENMFWYRQDPGLGLRLIYFSYDVKMKEKGDIPEGYSVSREKKERFSLILESASTNQTSMYLCASSLTGVWEKLFFGSGTQLSVL.

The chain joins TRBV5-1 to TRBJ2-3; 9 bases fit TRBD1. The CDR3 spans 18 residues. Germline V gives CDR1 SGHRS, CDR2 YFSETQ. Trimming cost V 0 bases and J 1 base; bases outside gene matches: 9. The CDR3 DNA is TGCGCCAGCAGCTTGGGACAATTGAGACAGGGGGGCACAGATACGCAGTATTTT. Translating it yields CASSLGQLRQGGTDTQYF.

This CDR3 is CASSPHRAGTRGTQYF. In DNA form, the CDR3 reads TGTGCCAGCAGCCCCCACCGGGCGGGGACGAGGGGTACGCAGTATTTT. This chain connects TRBV9 to TRBJ2-3, with a tentative D call TRBD2 (6 bases). V shed 4 bases and J shed 8 bases, with 23 bases lying between them. CDR1 SGDLS and CDR2 YYNGEE come from the germline V gene. This CDR3 spans 16 amino acids.

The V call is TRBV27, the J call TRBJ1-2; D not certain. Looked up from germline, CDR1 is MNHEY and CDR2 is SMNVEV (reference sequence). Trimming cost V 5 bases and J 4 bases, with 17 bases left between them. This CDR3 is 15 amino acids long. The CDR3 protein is CASSKRDSPLYGYTF. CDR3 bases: TGTGCCAGCAGTAAGAGAGACTCACCCCTCTATGGCTACACCTTC.

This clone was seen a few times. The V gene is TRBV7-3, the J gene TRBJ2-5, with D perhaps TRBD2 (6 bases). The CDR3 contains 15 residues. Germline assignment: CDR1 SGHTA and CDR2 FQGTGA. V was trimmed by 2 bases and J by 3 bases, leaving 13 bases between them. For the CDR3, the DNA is TGTGCCAGCAGCTTATTGGAGGGGCCTAAAGAGACCCAGTACTTC. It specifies CASSLLEGPKETQYF.

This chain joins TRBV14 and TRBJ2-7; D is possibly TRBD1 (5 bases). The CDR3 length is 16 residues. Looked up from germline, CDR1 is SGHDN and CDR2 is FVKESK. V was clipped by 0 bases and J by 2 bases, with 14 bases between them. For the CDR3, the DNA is TGTGCCAGCAGCCAAGATCTTTGGGGCCACCCCTACGAGCAGTACTTC. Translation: CASSQDLWGHPYEQYF. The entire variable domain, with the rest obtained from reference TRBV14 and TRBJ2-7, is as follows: EAGVTQFPSHSVIEKGQTVTLRCDPISGHDNLYWYRRVMGKEIKFLLHFVKESKQDESGMPNNRFLAERTGGTYSTLKVQPAELEDSGVYFCASSQDLWGHPYEQYFGPGTRLTVT.

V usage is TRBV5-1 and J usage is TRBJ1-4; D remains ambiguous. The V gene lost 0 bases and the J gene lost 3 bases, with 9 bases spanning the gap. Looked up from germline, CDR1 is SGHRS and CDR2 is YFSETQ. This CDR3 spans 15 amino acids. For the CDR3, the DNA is TGCGCCAGCAGCTTGGGGGTGCAGGCTAATGAAAAACTGTTTTTT. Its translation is CASSLGVQANEKLFF.

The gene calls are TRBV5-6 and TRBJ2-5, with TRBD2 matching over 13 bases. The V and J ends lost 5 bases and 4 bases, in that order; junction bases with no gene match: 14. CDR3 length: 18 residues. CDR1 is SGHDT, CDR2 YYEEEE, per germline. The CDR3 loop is CASRRTSGSMLGGETQYF. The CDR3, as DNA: TGTGCCAGCAGGCGGACTAGCGGGAGTATGTTAGGGGGAGAGACCCAGTACTTC. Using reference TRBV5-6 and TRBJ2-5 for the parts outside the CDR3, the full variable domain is DAGVTQSPTHLIKTRGQQVTLRCSPKSGHDTVSWYQQALGQGPQFIFQYYEEEERQRGNFPDRFSGHQFPNYSSELNVNALLLGDSALYLCASRRTSGSMLGGETQYFGPGTRLLVL.

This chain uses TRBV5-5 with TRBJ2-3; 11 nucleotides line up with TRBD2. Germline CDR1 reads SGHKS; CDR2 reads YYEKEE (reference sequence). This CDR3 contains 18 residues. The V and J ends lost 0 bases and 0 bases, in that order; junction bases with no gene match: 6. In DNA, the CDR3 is TGTGCCAGCAGCTTGGCCGGACTAGCGGGTACTAGCACAGATACGCAGTATTTT. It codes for CASSLAGLAGTSTDTQYF. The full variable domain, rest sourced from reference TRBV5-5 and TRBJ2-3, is DAGVTQSPTHLIKTRGQQVTLRCSPISGHKSVSWYQQVLGQGPQFIFQYYEKEERGRGNFPDRFSARQFPNYSSELNVNALLLGDSALYLCASSLAGLAGTSTDTQYFGPGTRLTVL.

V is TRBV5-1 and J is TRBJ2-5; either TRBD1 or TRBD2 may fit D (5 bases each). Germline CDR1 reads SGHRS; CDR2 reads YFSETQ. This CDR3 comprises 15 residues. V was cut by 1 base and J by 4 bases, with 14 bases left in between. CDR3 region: CASSLRGRALETQYF. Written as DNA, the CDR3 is TGCGCCAGCAGCTTGCGGGGCAGGGCCCTAGAGACCCAGTACTTC.

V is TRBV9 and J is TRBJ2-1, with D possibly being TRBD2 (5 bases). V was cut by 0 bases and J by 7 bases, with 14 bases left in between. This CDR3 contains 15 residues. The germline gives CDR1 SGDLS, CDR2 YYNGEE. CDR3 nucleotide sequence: TGTGCCAGCAGCGTAGGTGGGCGGGTGGGAAATGAGCAGTTCTTC. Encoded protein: CASSVGGRVGNEQFF.